This T cell receptor (beta chain) was retrieved from a study of blood T cells in healthy people across ages. In the study overall: When template switching was applied, about one barcoded beta molecule was captured per two T cells.

This clonotype was seen a few times. Its antigen remains unknown. Primers used in a second PCR of about 7 to 12 cycles were a sample-barcoded 5' primer and a J-beta primer mix. TCRdb reprocessed the 5' RACE reads with MiXCR, giving one entry per CDR3 protein. Of under 2 million distinct CDR3 sequences in the sample, around 35% were seen once. V was trimmed by 1 base and J by 2 bases, leaving 9 bases between them. Germline V CDR1 and CDR2: MNHNS, SASEGT. There are 15 residues in the CDR3. Study-wide findings and caveats: Estimates drawn from one million T cells were deemed to understate diversity.

The sequence was collected from a woman aged 30 to 39 in good health. This rearrangement joins TRBV6-1 to TRBJ1-5; tentatively, D is TRBD1 (6 bases). Source material: blood. This CDR3 is CASSEGGGGNQPQHF. As DNA, the CDR3 is TGTGCCAGCAGTGAAGGAGGGGGGGGCAATCAGCCCCAGCATTTT.